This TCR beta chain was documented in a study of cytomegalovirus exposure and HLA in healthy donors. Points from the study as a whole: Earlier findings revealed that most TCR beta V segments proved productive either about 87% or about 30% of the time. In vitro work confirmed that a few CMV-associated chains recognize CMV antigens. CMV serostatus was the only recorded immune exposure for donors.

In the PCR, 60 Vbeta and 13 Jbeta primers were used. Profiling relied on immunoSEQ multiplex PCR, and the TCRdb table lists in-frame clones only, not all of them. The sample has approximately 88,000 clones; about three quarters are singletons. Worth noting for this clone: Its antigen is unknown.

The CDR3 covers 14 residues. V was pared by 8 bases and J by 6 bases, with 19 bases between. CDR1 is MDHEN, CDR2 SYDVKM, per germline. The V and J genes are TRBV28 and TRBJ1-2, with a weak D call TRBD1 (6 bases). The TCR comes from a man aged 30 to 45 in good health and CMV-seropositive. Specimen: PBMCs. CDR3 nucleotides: TGTGCCAGCTCCCCAACAGGGCTTACCCATGGCTACACCTTC. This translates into CASSPTGLTHGYTF.